This TCR beta chain was identified during a study of glioma-infiltrating T cells. Whole-study findings and limits: Above-expected tissue-blood divergence occurred in all gliomas, most in low-grade ones. Very few CDR3 sequences were shared between tissue and blood.

This CDR3 comprises 14 residues. Germline assignment: CDR1 MNHEY and CDR2 SMNVEV (reference sequence). The ends were cut back, 3 bases at V and 0 bases at J, with 8 bases in the middle. TCR alpha and beta CDR3 regions were amplified from RNA using iRepertoire nested multiplex PCR. One-step reverse transcription and amplification started from around 100-400 ng of tissue mRNA or PBMC total RNA. TCRdb re-called the multiplex PCR reads through MiXCR, storing one row per CDR3 protein. This table has over 130,000 distinct CDR3 sequences, about two fifths appearing once. This clonotype was seen more than once but under ten times. What it recognizes is unknown.

Sequencing was carried out using glioma tissue, nonneoplastic brain tissue, or PBMCs (not recorded which). V gene TRBV27 combines with J gene TRBJ2-5; D is undetermined. The TCR was taken from a human donor with low-grade glioma or glioblastoma, undergoing nonglioma brain surgery, or in good health (not recorded which). CDR3: CASSFGMYQETQYF. As DNA, the CDR3 is TGTGCCAGCAGTTTCGGAATGTACCAAGAGACCCAGTACTTC.